By share of the sample, the clone carrying this T cell receptor beta chain is medium-sized. What it recognizes is unknown. Germline V gene lookup returns CDR1 MNHEY and CDR2 SMNVEV (reference sequence). The CDR3 runs to 13 residues. The V end lost 3 bases, the J end lost 3 bases, and 8 bases lay between the germline ends. This sample was taken from a study of T cell repertoires in cytomegalovirus infection. Study-level information: Indications of both CMV infection and matching HLA type were provided by public TCR beta signatures.

A single record per CDR3 protein comes from TCRdb applying MiXCR to the reads. The sample has about 46,000 distinct CDR3 sequences; around 18% are singletons. Study-wide results and caveats: Adding up the frequency of public TCR beta families identified people who carried CMV plus the relevant HLA. CMV-specific TCR beta clonotypes restricted by HLA-C dominated the ex vivo response.

This chain connects TRBV27 to TRBJ1-1, with D unresolved. Here the sequenced sample was CD8+ T cells from cultured PBMCs, taken from culture after CMV antigen stimulation. The clonotype was recovered from a human donor in good health (CMV status not recorded). Some clones in this sample may be carry-over from other donors' samples. The CDR3 DNA reads as TGTGCCAGCAGTTTTGGCGGGTACACTGAAGCTTTCTTT. Its protein product is CASSFGGYTEAFF.